The entry below gives a single T cell receptor beta chain sequence along with its context. The antigen is not known. Clones were sequenced by immunoSEQ multiplex PCR, and TCRdb holds only the in-frame ones, with some missing. The sample includes some 25,000 clones, about 94% seen only once; the top ten take 6.5%. V gave up 0 bases and J gave up 9 bases, with 9 bases separating them. In germline, CDR1 is SGHRS, CDR2 YFSETQ. The CDR3 sequence is 12 residues long. This entry belongs to a study of STAT3 mutations in large granular lymphocyte leukemia. Study findings and constraints: Every T-cell large granular lymphocyte leukemia patient had at least one immunodominant TCR beta clonotype.

The chain recombines TRBV5-1 with TRBJ2-5; unclear D gene. The sequencing input was peripheral blood mononuclear cells. The origin of this receptor is a man aged 35 to 55 with T-cell large granular lymphocyte leukemia. Some clones in this sample may be carry-over from other donors' samples. The CDR3 sequence: CASSLAEGPQYF. The CDR3 nucleotides read TGCGCCAGCAGCTTGGCCGAAGGGCCCCAGTACTTC. The full variable domain, completed using reference TRBV5-1 and TRBJ2-5, is KAGVTQTPRYLIKTRGQQVTLSCSPISGHRSVSWYQQTPGQGLQFLFEYFSETQRNKGNFPGRFSGRQFSNSRSEMNVSTLELGDSALYLCASSLAEGPQYFGPGTRLLVL.